The next 23 T cell receptor beta chains were all read from a single sample in a study of blood T cell repertoires in COVID-19. The repertoire was sequenced with immunoSEQ multiplex PCR; TCRdb's copy has only in-frame clones and lacks some. The sample yields under 150,000 clones, 75% to 90% seen once. What was sequenced was PBMCs or T cells enriched from blood (not recorded which). The source is a man aged 50 to 60 in a cohort exposed to, infected with or recovered from COVID-19 (not recorded which).

This chain links TRBV5-1 with TRBJ2-1, with 10 positions matching TRBD2. V shed 4 bases and J 6 bases; nucleotides not matched to a gene: 7. Germline V CDR1 and CDR2: SGHRS, YFSETQ. The length of the CDR3 is 15 residues. CDR3 region: CASSQLAGTANEQFF. CDR3 DNA sequence: TGCGCCAGCAGCCAACTAGCGGGGACCGCCAATGAGCAGTTCTTC.

The chain's CDR3 is CASSSDRKGASGYTF. CDR3 nucleotides: TGTGCCAGCAGTTCCGATCGAAAGGGGGCTTCTGGCTACACCTTC. The rearrangement links TRBV6-5 to TRBJ1-2, with 7 nucleotides matching TRBD1. This CDR3 comprises 15 residues. With V trimmed by 4 bases and J by 7 bases, 12 bases remained unmatched. CDR1 MNHEY and CDR2 SVGAGI come from the germline V gene.

V gene TRBV2 combines with J gene TRBJ2-7, with 8 positions matching TRBD2. The CDR3 is 15 amino acids. V was clipped by 7 bases and J by 4 bases; unmatched bases: 12. CDR1 is SNHLY and CDR2 is FYNNEI in the germline V gene. CDR3 residues: CASNPPGGISYEQYF. CDR3 nucleotide sequence: TGTGCCAGCAACCCACCGGGGGGGATTTCTTACGAGCAGTACTTC.

This clone has more than one count but fewer than ten. The chain joins TRBV4-3 to TRBJ1-2, with TRBD1 matching 9 bases. The CDR3 has 17 amino acids. Per the germline V gene, CDR1 is LGHNA and CDR2 is YSLEER. V lost 0 bases, J lost 8 bases, and 13 bases stayed unmatched. This chain's CDR3 is CASSQEWETGGVGGYTF. The CDR3 coding sequence is TGCGCCAGCAGCCAAGAGTGGGAAACAGGGGGCGTGGGAGGCTACACCTTC.

The V gene is TRBV12-3 or TRBV12-4, the J gene TRBJ2-7; 8 nucleotides align to TRBD1. The CDR3 has 13 residues. J gave up 5 bases and V 7 bases, and 7 bases lay outside the gene matches. The CDR3 DNA reads TGTGCCAGCACTCCGGGACAGGTCCACGAGCAGTACTTC. Translated, it gives CASTPGQVHEQYF.

The CDR3 reads CAWSVRRDTEAFF. The CDR3 region has the DNA TGTGCCTGGAGTGTGAGGAGGGACACTGAAGCTTTCTTT. The chain has TRBV30 and TRBJ1-1, with D hard to call. Germline V gene data show CDR1 as GTSNPN and CDR2 as SVGIG (reference sequence). The CDR3 runs 13 residues. Trimming removed 0 bases from V and 3 bases from J, with 8 bases in between.

The rearrangement joins TRBV27 to TRBJ2-2, with TRBD1 matching over 7 bases. Losses at the gene ends were 6 bases for V and 5 bases for J; bases not matched to a gene: 12. This CDR3 has 16 residues. Germline CDR1 and CDR2: MNHEY and SMNVEV (reference sequence). CDR3 in amino acids: CASRKPTTGLTGELFF. The CDR3 coding sequence is TGTGCCAGCAGAAAACCTACGACAGGGTTGACCGGGGAGCTGTTTTTT.

The rearrangement joins TRBV27 to TRBJ2-1, with D perhaps matching TRBD1 (5 bases). The CDR3 length is 17 residues. The V gene lost 4 bases and the J gene lost 7 bases, with 23 bases spanning the gap. The V gene's germline CDR1 is MNHEY and CDR2 SMNVEV (reference sequence). The DNA for the CDR3 is TGTGCCAGCAGTTCTCAGGCAGGGTGGACCCTCGGGAATGAGCAGTTCTTC. Its translation is CASSSQAGWTLGNEQFF.

The J gene is TRBJ1-1, the V gene TRBV9; D not certain. Trimming cost V 3 bases and J 5 bases, with 8 bases left between them. Per germline, CDR1 SGDLS and CDR2 YYNGEE. CDR3 length: 12 residues. CDR3 DNA sequence: TGTGCCAGCAGCGGAGTACGAACTGAAGCTTTCTTT. Translating it yields CASSGVRTEAFF.

Comment on this clone: A read error may account for a junction end that differs from germline. This chain links TRBV2 with TRBJ2-7; 10 nucleotides match TRBD2. The CDR3 has 14 amino acids. The germline V gene encodes CDR1 SNHLY and CDR2 FYNNEI. In nucleotides, the CDR3 is TGTGCCAGCAGCGAAGGACTAGCGGTCTACGAGCAGTACTTC. Its protein is CASSEGLAVYEQYF.

This chain uses TRBV6-5 with TRBJ1-1, with TRBD1 as a possible D gene (5 bases). The CDR3 extends over 16 amino acids. Trimming cost V 4 bases and J 2 bases, with 17 bases left between them. CDR1 and CDR2 (germline): MNHEY, SVGAGI. CDR3 DNA sequence: TGTGCCAGCAGTTCTCAGGGTAGGATGGGCAACACTGAAGCTTTCTTT. Its translation is CASSSQGRMGNTEAFF.

The chain has TRBV6-5 and TRBJ2-7; 7 nucleotides line up with TRBD1. This CDR3 has 15 amino acids. Germline V gene lookup returns CDR1 MNHEY and CDR2 SVGAGI. V lost 6 bases, J lost 5 bases, and 13 bases stayed unmatched. The CDR3 reads CASRASGQEGDEQYF. The CDR3 region has the DNA TGTGCCAGCAGAGCTAGTGGACAGGAAGGCGACGAGCAGTACTTC.

This chain connects TRBV30 to TRBJ2-7, with a weak D call TRBD1 (6 bases). The CDR3 consists of 15 residues. V lost 3 bases to trimming and J lost 3 bases, with 18 bases between them. Germline lookup yields CDR1 GTSNPN and CDR2 SVGIG (reference sequence). This chain's CDR3 is CAWRGARGKVYEQYF. For the CDR3, the DNA is TGTGCCTGGAGGGGGGCCCGGGGCAAAGTCTACGAGCAGTACTTC.

The table lists this clone with a few counts. The genes are TRBV4-1 and TRBJ2-7; D perhaps matches TRBD1 (5 bases). The CDR3 covers 16 residues. V lost 1 base to trimming and J lost 0 bases, with 13 bases between them. CDR1 and CDR2 from the germline V gene are MGHRA and YSYEKL. This chain's CDR3 is CASSQVVGLSSYEQYF. The CDR3 DNA is TGCGCCAGCAGCCAAGTTGTGGGGCTTAGCTCCTACGAGCAGTACTTC.

The V and J genes are TRBV28 and TRBJ2-6; D is undetermined. This CDR3 contains 14 residues. Germline CDR1 and CDR2: MDHEN and SYDVKM. V lost 7 bases and J lost 2, with 9 bases in between. Here the CDR3 DNA reads TGTGCCAGCAAGCCCCCGGCTGGGGCCAACGTCCTGACTTTC. This translates into CASKPPAGANVLTF.

V gene TRBV19 combines with J gene TRBJ1-1, with TRBD1 matching 9 bases. With V trimmed by 5 bases and J by 6 bases, 13 bases remained unmatched. Germline values: CDR1 LNHDA, CDR2 SQIVND (reference sequence). CDR3 length: 16 residues. Written as DNA, the CDR3 is TGTGCCAGTAGTGGACGGGTCGGACAGGGGAAGGCTGAAGCTTTCTTT. Translated, it gives CASSGRVGQGKAEAFF.

The chain joins TRBV5-1 to TRBJ2-3, with TRBD2 matching 8 bases. The CDR3 has 13 residues. Germline V gene data show CDR1 as SGHRS and CDR2 as YFSETQ. The ends lost 9 bases at V and 3 bases at J; junction bases unmatched: 6. The CDR3 DNA reads as TGCGCCACCCAAAGCGGGAGAACAGATACGCAGTATTTT. This translates into CATQSGRTDTQYF.

The genes are TRBV4-1 and TRBJ1-4, with a tentative D call TRBD1 (5 bases). This CDR3 contains 15 residues. CDR1 is MGHRA, CDR2 YSYEKL, per germline. V was trimmed by 2 bases and J by 7 bases, leaving 14 bases between them. CDR3 loop: CASSQTPGISEKLFF. CDR3 nucleotide sequence: TGCGCCAGCAGCCAAACCCCAGGGATAAGTGAAAAACTGTTTTTT.

This chain links TRBV3-1 (or the pseudogene TRBV3-2) with TRBJ2-7, with 10 bases fitting TRBD2. With V trimmed by 3 bases and J by 3 bases, 2 bases remained unmatched. The CDR3 runs 14 residues. Per the germline V gene, CDR1 is LGHDT and CDR2 is YNNKEL (reference sequence). CDR3 sequence: CASSHSGGRYEQYF. CDR3 bases: TGTGCCAGCAGCCATAGCGGGGGGCGCTACGAGCAGTACTTC.

This chain joins TRBV27 and TRBJ2-7; no reliable D call. The CDR3 totals 13 residues. V lost 0 bases to trimming and J lost 2 bases, with 5 bases between them. The V gene's germline CDR1 is MNHEY and CDR2 SMNVEV (reference sequence). The CDR3 loop is CASSLSATYEQYF. As DNA, the CDR3 is TGTGCCAGCAGTTTATCGGCCACCTACGAGCAGTACTTC.

The chain links TRBV25-1 to TRBJ1-2; D is possibly TRBD1 (6 bases). Germline CDR1 MGHDK, CDR2 SYGVNS. The CDR3 is 15 amino acids. The V end was cut by 3 bases, the J end by 3 bases, with 14 bases between. The CDR3 loop reads CASSEWGGFDYGYTF. CDR3 DNA sequence: TGTGCCAGCAGTGAGTGGGGGGGCTTCGACTATGGCTACACCTTC.

The gene calls are TRBV9 and TRBJ1-1; D ambiguous. V lost 0 bases to trimming and J lost 1 base, with 10 bases between them. Looked up from germline, CDR1 is SGDLS and CDR2 is YYNGEE. The CDR3 totals 15 residues. This CDR3 reads CASSVDSGGNTEAFF. CDR3 in DNA: TGTGCCAGCAGCGTAGATTCAGGAGGGAACACTGAAGCTTTCTTT.

This clone is a singleton in its sample. This sequence joins TRBV6-6 and TRBJ1-2, with D possibly TRBD1 on 5 matching bases. CDR1 is MNHNY, CDR2 SVGAGI, per germline (reference sequence). This CDR3 comprises 13 residues. The V end was cut by 6 bases, the J end by 7 bases, with 15 bases between. The CDR3 protein is CASSRGEGTGYTF. In DNA, the CDR3 is TGTGCCAGCAGCCGAGGGGAGGGTACTGGCTACACCTTC.